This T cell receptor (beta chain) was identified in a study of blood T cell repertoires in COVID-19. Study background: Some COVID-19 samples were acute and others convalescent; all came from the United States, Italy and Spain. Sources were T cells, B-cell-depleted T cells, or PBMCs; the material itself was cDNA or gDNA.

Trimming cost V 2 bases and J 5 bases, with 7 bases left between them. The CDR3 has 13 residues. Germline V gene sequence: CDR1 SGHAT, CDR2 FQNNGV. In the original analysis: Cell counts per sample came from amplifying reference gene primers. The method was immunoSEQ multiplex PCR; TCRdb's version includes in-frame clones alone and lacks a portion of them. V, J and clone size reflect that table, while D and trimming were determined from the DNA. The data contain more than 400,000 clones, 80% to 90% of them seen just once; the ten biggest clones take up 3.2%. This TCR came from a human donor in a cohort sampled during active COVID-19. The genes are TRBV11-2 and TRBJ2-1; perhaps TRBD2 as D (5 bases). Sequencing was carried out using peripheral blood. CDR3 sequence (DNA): TGTGCCAGCAGCTTACTGGAGGACAATGAGCAGTTCTTC. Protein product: CASSLLEDNEQFF.